The rows below give T cell receptor beta chains drawn from one sample of a study of a mutant IDH1 vaccine in newly diagnosed glioma. Their antigens are not known. Profiling relied on immunoSEQ multiplex PCR, and the TCRdb table lists in-frame clones only, not all of them. This sample has around 36,000 clones, with roughly 90% found just once. The material was PBMCs, obtained from a glioma patient whose treatment included an IDH1 peptide vaccine. These receptors originate from a man aged 50 to 60 with glioma. CDR3s include the opening cysteine and the closing phenylalanine or tryptophan. D genes are given only for firm matches.

V gene	D gene	J gene	CDR3 DNA	CDR3 protein
TRBV28	.	TRBJ1-1	TGTGCCAGCATTAAGGTCGGACAAGTGTCCCCTGAAGCTTTCTTT	CASIKVGQVSPEAFF
TRBV19	.	TRBJ2-3	TGTGCCAGTAGGGACCGCTACTCAACAGATACGCAGTATTTT	CASRDRYSTDTQYF
TRBV5-1	.	TRBJ2-5	TGCGCCAGCAGCTTGGGTGGGATCCCCGGGACCCAGTACTTC	CASSLGGIPGTQYF
TRBV11-2	.	TRBJ1-1	TGTGCCAGCAGCTATAGCGCGATGGACACTGAAGCTTTCTTT	CASSYSAMDTEAFF
TRBV7-8	.	TRBJ2-7	TGTGCCAGCAGCTCCCAACCTGGGGAGCAGTACTTC	CASSSQPGEQYF
TRBV25-1	TRBD1	TRBJ1-1	TGTGCCAGCAGTTCACCGACAGGGATTAGCACTGAAGCTTTCTTT	CASSSPTGISTEAFF
TRBV9	.	TRBJ1-3	TGTGCCAGCAGCGGCGGGCCCGCGGGAAACACCATATATTTT	CASSGGPAGNTIYF
TRBV28	.	TRBJ1-1	TGTGCCAGCACAGTCAGGGGGAACACTGAAGCTTTCTTT	CASTVRGNTEAFF
TRBV2	.	TRBJ1-3	TGTGCCAGCAGGGTCAAAACAGGGGGAAACACCATATATTTT	CASRVKTGGNTIYF
TRBV30	.	TRBJ1-2	TGTGCCTGGAGTGCTACAGCCCGGGGGCTACCTGGCTACACCTTC	CAWSATARGLPGYTF
TRBV5-1	TRBD2	TRBJ2-1	TGCGCCAGCAGCTGGACTAGCGGGGTTGAGCAGTTCTTC	CASSWTSGVEQFF
TRBV6-5	.	TRBJ1-1	TGTGCCAGCAGCAACTTGGGGCAGAACACTGAAGCTTTCTTT	CASSNLGQNTEAFF
TRBV4-2	TRBD1	TRBJ1-1	TGTGCCAGCAGCCTCGCCGGGACAGGGGATGAAGCTTTCTTT	CASSLAGTGDEAFF
TRBV5-1	.	TRBJ1-3	TGCGCCAGCAGCGTAACAGGTAGCTCTGGAAACACCATATATTTT	CASSVTGSSGNTIYF